The 20 T cell receptor beta chains given below trace back to one sample, sequenced in a study of blood T cell repertoires in COVID-19. Profiled with immunoSEQ multiplex PCR; TCRdb holds only in-frame clones, not every one. Found here are some 180,000 clones, roughly 79% of them singletons; the top ten hold around 10%. Specimen: peripheral blood. The receptors were gathered from a woman aged 40 to 50 with COVID-19, enrolled during active disease.

V is TRBV5-5 and J is TRBJ2-1; no definite D call. There are 11 residues in the CDR3. The V end was cut by 3 bases, the J end by 10 bases, with 8 bases between. Per the germline V gene, CDR1 is SGHKS and CDR2 is YYEKEE (reference sequence). The DNA for the CDR3 is TGTGCCAGCAGCTATAGCTTCGAGCAGTTCTTC. Its translation: CASSYSFEQFF.

The chain couples TRBV6-5 to TRBJ1-2; D may be TRBD1 (5 bases). The CDR3 has 15 amino acids. CDR1 is MNHEY and CDR2 is SVGAGI in the germline V gene. Trimming took 8 bases from V and 4 from J, leaving 20 bases between them. CDR3 amino acids: CASPGRGEFSYGYTF. For the CDR3, the DNA is TGTGCCAGCCCCGGGAGAGGGGAATTCTCCTATGGCTACACCTTC.

The chain uses TRBV5-1 and TRBJ2-1; 13 bases are shared with TRBD2. The CDR3 loop spans 16 amino acids. V lost 4 bases to trimming and J lost 8 bases; unmatched junction nucleotides: 9. The germline V gene encodes CDR1 SGHRS and CDR2 YFSETQ. CDR3 in DNA: TGCGCCAGCAGCGCACTAGCGGGAGGGCCGAGGGATGAGCAGTTCTTC. This encodes CASSALAGGPRDEQFF.

This clone has only a few counts. This chain links TRBV19 with TRBJ2-1; 8 bases map to TRBD2. Germline V gives CDR1 LNHDA, CDR2 SQIVND (reference sequence). This CDR3 spans 15 amino acids. V dropped 8 bases and J dropped 4; count of bases not matched to a gene: 10. The CDR3 spells CASLDLAGNYNEQFF. The CDR3 nucleotides read TGTGCCAGTTTAGATTTAGCGGGAAATTACAATGAGCAGTTCTTC.

This chain uses TRBV10-3 with TRBJ2-1; a weak D match, TRBD2 (5 bases). With 10 bases removed from V and 0 bases from J, the gap between germline ends came to 25 bases. CDR3 length: 18 residues. Germline CDR1 and CDR2: ENHRY and SYGVKD. This CDR3 reads CASQDLSGSSRSYNEQFF. The CDR3 DNA reads TGTGCCAGTCAGGATCTTTCGGGGTCATCACGCTCCTACAATGAGCAGTTCTTC.

This clone was found once. The chain links TRBV2 to TRBJ2-4; 15 bases map to TRBD2. With V trimmed by 5 bases and J by 1 base, 6 bases remained unmatched. Per germline, CDR1 SNHLY and CDR2 FYNNEI. The CDR3 is made up of 18 amino acids. The CDR3 nucleotides read TGTGCCAGCAGTAGGACTAGCGGGGGGGCCGGGGCCAAAAACATTCAGTACTTC. This encodes CASSRTSGGAGAKNIQYF.

This clone appeared once. The CDR3 DNA sequence: TGTGCCAGCAGTTTAGGCGGACTAGTCGACTTCAATGAGCAGTTCTTC. This sequence encodes CASSLGGLVDFNEQFF. The J gene is TRBJ2-1, the V gene TRBV28, with 7 bases matching TRBD2. The CDR3 covers 16 residues. V shed 2 bases, J shed 6 bases, and the junction held 10 bases outside the gene matches. Germline loops: CDR1 MDHEN, CDR2 SYDVKM.

The chain combines TRBV30 with TRBJ2-5, with a possible D match to TRBD1 (7 bases). V was cut by 0 bases and J by 5 bases, with 13 bases left in between. Germline CDR1 reads GTSNPN; CDR2 reads SVGIG (reference sequence). The CDR3 runs to 14 residues. The CDR3 nucleotides read TGTGCCTGGAGTGTAGGGGGCCTAGCGGAGACCCAGTACTTC. It codes for CAWSVGGLAETQYF.

This clone was detected only a few times. This rearrangement joins TRBV6-6 to TRBJ2-7; D might be TRBD2 (5 bases). The CDR3 is 12 amino acids. V was pared by 4 bases and J by 5 bases, with 9 bases between. CDR1 is MNHNY, CDR2 SVGAGI, per germline (reference sequence). The CDR3 is CASSSIANEQYF. The CDR3 DNA follows: TGTGCCAGCAGTTCGATAGCGAACGAGCAGTACTTC.

The chain couples TRBV27 to TRBJ1-1; 8 bases match TRBD1. This CDR3 is 15 amino acids long. The V gene end was trimmed by 5 bases and the J gene end by 1 base; junction bases not matched to a gene: 6. CDR1 and CDR2 (germline): MNHEY, SMNVEV (reference sequence). CDR3 in DNA: TGTGCCAGCAGTCCCACCGGGACAGGGAACACTGAAGCTTTCTTT. Translated, it gives CASSPTGTGNTEAFF.

The chain couples TRBV2 to TRBJ1-2; D possibly corresponds to TRBD1 (5 bases). Looked up from germline, CDR1 is SNHLY and CDR2 is FYNNEI. Trimming pared 6 bases from V and 4 bases from J, leaving 15 bases between. CDR3 length: 14 residues. The CDR3, as DNA: TGTGCCAGCAGGGGGGAGGTAAAAGGCTATGGCTACACCTTC. Translated: CASRGEVKGYGYTF.

The rearrangement links TRBV5-8 to TRBJ2-5; the match to TRBD2 covers 8 bases. Germline-derived CDR1 and CDR2 are SGHTS and YDEGEE. The V segment lost 6 bases and the J segment 5 bases; nucleotides outside the gene matches: 12. The CDR3 runs to 15 residues. CDR3 region: CASTPGLAPWETQYF. CDR3 nucleotides: TGTGCCAGCACCCCAGGACTAGCCCCTTGGGAGACCCAGTACTTC.

The chain has TRBV11-3 and TRBJ2-2; 8 positions match TRBD2. The CDR3 extends over 16 amino acids. From germline, CDR1 is SGHNT and CDR2 YENEEA. V lost 1 base and J lost 4; bases outside the gene matches: 5. DNA of the CDR3: TGTGCCAGCAGCTTAGGAGCGGGGGCGATCACCGGGGAGCTGTTTTTT. This codes for CASSLGAGAITGELFF.

V gene TRBV19 combines with J gene TRBJ2-5; TRBD1 matches at 7 bases. The V segment lost 5 bases and the J segment 0 bases; nucleotides outside the gene matches: 6. The CDR3 contains 15 residues. CDR1 is LNHDA and CDR2 is SQIVND in the germline V gene (reference sequence). CDR3 loop: CASSPGDSNQETQYF. The CDR3 DNA sequence: TGTGCCAGTAGTCCAGGGGACAGCAACCAAGAGACCCAGTACTTC. The complete variable domain, with remaining parts taken from reference TRBV19 and TRBJ2-5, reads DGGITQSPKYLFRKEGQNVTLSCEQNLNHDAMYWYRQDPGQGLRLIYYSQIVNDFQKGDIAEGYSVSREKKESFPLTVTSAQKNPTAFYLCASSPGDSNQETQYFGPGTRLLVL.

DNA of the CDR3: TGTGCCAGCAGCGGATCCGGGACAGGGTTTTTCAATGAGCAGTTCTTC. Its protein product is CASSGSGTGFFNEQFF. J is TRBJ2-1 and V is TRBV11-3, with 9 bases that match TRBD1. Germline CDR1 is SGHNT and CDR2 is YENEEA. J was trimmed by 6 bases and V by 5 bases; bases with no gene match: 11. The CDR3 is 16 residues long.

CDR3 sequence: CAWSVQGFREKLFF. The CDR3 bases are TGTGCCTGGAGTGTACAGGGATTTCGAGAAAAACTGTTTTTT. This sequence joins TRBV30 and TRBJ1-4, with a weak D call TRBD1 (6 bases). Germline V gene sequence: CDR1 GTSNPN, CDR2 SVGIG (reference sequence). The V end lost 0 bases, the J end lost 8 bases, and 13 bases lay between the germline ends. The CDR3 spans 14 residues.

This clone came up a few times. V is TRBV6-6 and J is TRBJ2-3, with 11 bases lining up with TRBD2. Germline trimming cut 6 bases from V and 4 bases from J; bases unmatched to any gene: 3. This CDR3 is 14 amino acids long. Per the germline V gene, CDR1 is MNHNY and CDR2 is SVGAGI (reference sequence). CDR3 sequence: CASRPGLAADTQYF. Here the CDR3 DNA reads TGTGCCAGCAGACCGGGACTAGCGGCAGATACGCAGTATTTT.

This rearrangement joins TRBV19 to TRBJ2-1, with D possibly matching TRBD2 (7 bases). The CDR3 has 13 amino acids. Trimming left V 6 bases short and J 5 bases short, with 11 bases between. Germline values: CDR1 LNHDA, CDR2 SQIVND (reference sequence). CDR3 nucleotide sequence: TGTGCCAGTAGAGGGGGGGTAAACAATGAGCAGTTCTTC. It codes for CASRGGVNNEQFF.

With regard to this clone: Germline and junction disagree at one end, which may indicate a read error. The CDR3 DNA sequence: TGTGCCAGCAGCGTAGGGGGCCGTGGAGACACCATATATTTT. Its translation: CASSVGGRGDTIYF. The chain employs TRBV9 and TRBJ1-3; D is perhaps TRBD1 (5 bases). The CDR3 spans 14 residues. From germline, CDR1 is SGDLS and CDR2 YYNGEE. The full variable domain, completed using reference TRBV9 and TRBJ1-3, is DSGVTQTPKHLITATGQRVTLRCSPRSGDLSVYWYQQSLDQGLQFLIQYYNGEERAKGNILERFSAQQFPDLHSELNLSSLELGDSALYFCASSVGGRGDTIYFGEGSWLTVV.

The gene calls are TRBV5-4 and TRBJ2-3, with 9 nucleotides matching TRBD2. The CDR3 loop spans 15 amino acids. Unmatched junction bases numbered 3, after V lost 0 bases and J lost 4 bases. Germline CDR1 and CDR2: SGHNT and YYREEE (reference sequence). CDR3: CASSLGGLASDTQYF. CDR3 nucleotides: TGTGCCAGCAGCTTGGGGGGACTAGCTTCAGATACGCAGTATTTT.